Listed below are T cell receptor beta chains from one sample, sequenced in a study of T cell responses to AZD1222 COVID-19 vaccine. Clones were read by immunoSEQ multiplex PCR, and TCRdb kept only the in-frame ones, dropping some. The sample has 110,000 or so clones, about 88% seen once. This specimen was peripheral blood, taken on day 0 of AZD1222 vaccination. The receptor set was obtained from an adult in good health. CDR3s include the opening cysteine and the closing phenylalanine or tryptophan. The D gene is left open where the match is weak. Size values are once, few and many counts, or a class for expanded clones, and some rows have none.

>TRBJ1-2|TRBV4-1|NA|NA
CASSQESGTYGYTF
TGCGCCAGCAGCCAAGAGAGCGGGACCTATGGCTACACCTTC
>TRBJ1-3|TRBV2|NA|TRBD1
CASSLPGTAGNTIYF
TGTGCCAGCAGTCTCCCCGGGACAGCTGGAAACACCATATATTTT
>TRBJ2-5|TRBV27|NA|TRBD2
CASSLSAPGLANQETQYF
TGTGCCAGCAGTTTATCGGCTCCCGGACTAGCGAACCAAGAGACCCAGTACTTC
>TRBJ1-2|TRBV29-1|NA|NA
CSVETGPYGYTF
TGCAGCGTTGAAACGGGACCCTATGGCTACACCTTC
>TRBJ1-1|TRBV10-3|once|NA
CAISRRVTEAFF
TGTGCCATCAGTCGCAGGGTAACTGAAGCTTTCTTT
>TRBJ1-2|TRBV6-5|NA|NA
CASSRTGTNYGYTF
TGTGCCAGCAGCCGCACAGGGACAAACTATGGCTACACCTTC
>TRBJ1-2|TRBV19|NA|NA
CASSEGSPRYTF
TGTGCCAGTAGTGAGGGCAGCCCCCGCTACACCTTC
>TRBJ2-3|TRBV30|NA|NA
CAWSVSQGTDTQYF
TGTGCCTGGAGTGTATCGCAGGGCACAGATACGCAGTATTTT
>TRBJ1-1|TRBV24-1|NA|NA
CATSDSLDTEAFF
TGTGCCACCAGTGATAGTTTGGACACTGAAGCTTTCTTT
>TRBJ1-3|TRBV10-3|NA|NA
CAISAGGTGGTIYF
TGTGCCATCAGTGCGGGGGGTACCGGTGGCACCATATATTTT
>TRBJ1-2|TRBV13|NA|NA
CASSLVGYTF
TGTGCCAGCAGCTTAGTTGGCTACACCTTC
>TRBJ2-3|TRBV7-9|NA|TRBD2
CASSLASGYTDTQYF
TGTGCCAGCAGCTTAGCTAGCGGGTACACAGATACGCAGTATTTT
>TRBJ1-4|TRBV6-5|once|NA
CASGRLGNEKLFF
TGTGCCAGCGGCAGGTTAGGTAATGAAAAACTGTTTTTT